The rows below give T cell receptor beta chains drawn from one sample of a study of cytotoxic CD8 clonotypes in ibrutinib-treated CLL. Data came from immunoSEQ multiplex PCR; TCRdb stores just in-frame clones and leaves some out. Among roughly 200,000 clones listed, roughly 72% were seen once. The material was PBMCs, obtained after 24 months of ibrutinib treatment. Source of these receptors: a human donor with chronic lymphocytic leukemia. Each CDR3 is given with its conserved first and last residue. The D gene is left open where the match is weak. Size is stated for part of the rows, as once, few or many counts, or as a class when the clone is expanded.

clone_size	v_call	d_call	j_call	cdr3_nt	cdr3_aa
few	TRBV7-9	.	TRBJ2-5	TGTGCCAGCAGCACCTTGACCCCAGGGGAGACCCAGTACTTC	CASSTLTPGETQYF
.	TRBV6-6	.	TRBJ1-2	TGTGCCAGCAGTTACTCGACAGAACGCACCTTC	CASSYSTERTF
few	TRBV6-5	.	TRBJ1-4	TGTGCCAGCAGTCCGACGGTCCTTAATGAAAAACTGTTTTTT	CASSPTVLNEKLFF
.	TRBV7-2	.	TRBJ1-5	TGTGCCAGCAGCTTCGCCTCGGGGACTTCCCAGCCCCAGCATTTT	CASSFASGTSQPQHF
.	TRBV15	TRBD1	TRBJ2-5	TGTGCCACCAGCAGAGCCTGGGACAGGGTTCAAGAGACCCAGTACTTC	CATSRAWDRVQETQYF
few	TRBV28	TRBD1	TRBJ1-1	TGTGCCAGCAGTTTTGACAGGGGATACACTGAAGCTTTCTTT	CASSFDRGYTEAFF
.	TRBV4-3	.	TRBJ2-3	TGCGCCAGCAGCCAGTCTAGCGGCACAGATACGCAGTATTTT	CASSQSSGTDTQYF
few	TRBV18	TRBD1	TRBJ1-5	TGTGCCAGCTCACTAAGGGACAGCCAGCCCCAGCATTTT	CASSLRDSQPQHF
.	TRBV5-8	.	TRBJ2-7	TGTGCCAGCAGCATCGACGGTGGCTACGAGCAGTACTTC	CASSIDGGYEQYF
.	TRBV19	.	TRBJ1-5	TGTGCCAGTAGTAAGTTGTTCGGCTTCTCTTCGGAGGGGCAGCCCCAGCATTTT	CASSKLFGFSSEGQPQHF
.	TRBV28	.	TRBJ1-4	TGTGCCAGCAGTACCCGGGATCCTACTAATGAAAAACTGTTTTTT	CASSTRDPTNEKLFF
.	TRBV4-1	.	TRBJ2-3	TGCGCCAGCAGCCGCTTGAGTGGTCCCGGGAGTGATACGCAGTATTTT	CASSRLSGPGSDTQYF
.	TRBV6-1	.	TRBJ2-3	TGTGCCAGCAGTGAAGCGTGGACAAACACAGATACGCAGTATTTT	CASSEAWTNTDTQYF
once	TRBV7-9	.	TRBJ1-2	TGTGCCAGCAGCTTCCTAGGGACACTTTATGGCTACACCTTC	CASSFLGTLYGYTF
once	TRBV6-4	.	TRBJ2-1	TGTGCCAGCAGTGGGCCTGACTCGGACCATGAGCAGTTCTTC	CASSGPDSDHEQFF
few	TRBV5-4	.	TRBJ2-3	TGTGCCAGCAGCTCGCAGGGTCGCCATACGCAGTATTTT	CASSSQGRHTQYF
.	TRBV28	.	TRBJ2-7	TGTGCCAGCAGTTTACTAGTTTTTCCGGAACACTCCTACGAGCAGTACTTC	CASSLLVFPEHSYEQYF
few	TRBV28	.	TRBJ1-1	TGTGCCAGCAGTTTCTCGGCTAACACTGAAGCTTTCTTT	CASSFSANTEAFF
once	TRBV7-9	.	TRBJ1-1	TGTGCCAGCAGCTTAGCGTTGGGTTTTGACACTGAAGCTTTCTTT	CASSLALGFDTEAFF
few	TRBV30	TRBD1	TRBJ1-2	TGTGCCTGGAGTGTACTGGGACAGGGAAGTCACTATGGCTACACCTTC	CAWSVLGQGSHYGYTF
.	TRBV5-4	TRBD1	TRBJ1-1	TGTGCCAGCAGCTTGAGGACAGGTGAAGCTTTCTTT	CASSLRTGEAFF
.	TRBV7-6	.	TRBJ2-7	TGTGCCAGCAGCTTCGGGGGATCCTACGAGCAGTACTTC	CASSFGGSYEQYF
few	TRBV27	.	TRBJ2-7	TGTGCCAGCAGTTTCGACTCCTCCTACGAGCAGTACTTC	CASSFDSSYEQYF
.	TRBV7-8	.	TRBJ2-7	TGTGCCAGCAGCTTAGCGGGGGTCCCGGTTCGGGAGCAGTACTTC	CASSLAGVPVREQYF
.	TRBV7-3	TRBD1	TRBJ1-1	TGTGCCAGCAGCTTAGTGGGACAGAGAAACACTGAAGCTTTCTTT	CASSLVGQRNTEAFF
.	TRBV30	.	TRBJ2-1	TGTGCCTGGAGTCCGGGCGTTGAGCAGTTCTTC	CAWSPGVEQFF
.	TRBV10-3	.	TRBJ2-7	TGTGCCATCAGTGCTCAGGGTTACTACGAGCAGTACTTC	CAISAQGYYEQYF
.	TRBV14	.	TRBJ2-2	TGTGCCAGCAGCCAGGCCGACAGTGGTTCCACCGGGGAGCTGTTTTTT	CASSQADSGSTGELFF
.	TRBV28	.	TRBJ2-2	TGTGCCAGCAGTGTGCCCTTTGAGGCCGGGGAGCTGTTTTTT	CASSVPFEAGELFF
.	TRBV29-1	.	TRBJ1-2	TGCAGCGTTGCGATGGGGAGCGTCGGCTACACCTTC	CSVAMGSVGYTF
.	TRBV5-1	TRBD2	TRBJ2-1	TGCGCCAGCAGCCCGGGACTAGCGGGAGGGGCCTCCTACAATGAGCAGTTCTTC	CASSPGLAGGASYNEQFF